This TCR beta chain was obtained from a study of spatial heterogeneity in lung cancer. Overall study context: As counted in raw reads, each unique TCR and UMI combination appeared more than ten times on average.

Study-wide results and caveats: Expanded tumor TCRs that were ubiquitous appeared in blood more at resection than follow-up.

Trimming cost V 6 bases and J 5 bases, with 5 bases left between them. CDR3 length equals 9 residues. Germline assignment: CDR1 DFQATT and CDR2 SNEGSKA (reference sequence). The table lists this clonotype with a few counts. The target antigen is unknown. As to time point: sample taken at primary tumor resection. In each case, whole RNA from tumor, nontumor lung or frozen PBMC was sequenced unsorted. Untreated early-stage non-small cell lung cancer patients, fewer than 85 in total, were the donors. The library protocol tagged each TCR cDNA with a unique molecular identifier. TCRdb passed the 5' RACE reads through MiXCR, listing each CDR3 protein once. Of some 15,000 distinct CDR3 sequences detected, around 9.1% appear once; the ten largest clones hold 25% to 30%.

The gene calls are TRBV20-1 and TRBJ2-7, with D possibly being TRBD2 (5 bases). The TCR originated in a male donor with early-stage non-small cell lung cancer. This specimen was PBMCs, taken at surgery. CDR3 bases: TGCAGTGCCGGGGACGAGCAGTACTTC. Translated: CSAGDEQYF.